This T cell receptor beta chain was recorded in a study of control samples from healthy donors and cancer patients. The V and J ends lost 4 bases and 1 base respectively, with 10 bases between them. CDR3 length: 14 residues. Germline-derived CDR1 and CDR2 are MNHEY and SVGAGI. Some clones are missing from TCRdb's copy, which holds only in-frame ones; the method was immunoSEQ multiplex PCR. This sample yields about 110,000 clones, of which 80% to 90% are seen a single time; 17% belongs to the top ten. Material for sequencing was blood. This receptor was taken from a woman aged 45 to 65 in good health. The chain has TRBV6-5 and TRBJ2-5; weak D call: TRBD2 (5 bases). The CDR3 here is CASSSLVGQETQYF. The CDR3 nucleotides read TGTGCCAGCAGTTCACTAGTAGGCCAAGAGACCCAGTACTTC.